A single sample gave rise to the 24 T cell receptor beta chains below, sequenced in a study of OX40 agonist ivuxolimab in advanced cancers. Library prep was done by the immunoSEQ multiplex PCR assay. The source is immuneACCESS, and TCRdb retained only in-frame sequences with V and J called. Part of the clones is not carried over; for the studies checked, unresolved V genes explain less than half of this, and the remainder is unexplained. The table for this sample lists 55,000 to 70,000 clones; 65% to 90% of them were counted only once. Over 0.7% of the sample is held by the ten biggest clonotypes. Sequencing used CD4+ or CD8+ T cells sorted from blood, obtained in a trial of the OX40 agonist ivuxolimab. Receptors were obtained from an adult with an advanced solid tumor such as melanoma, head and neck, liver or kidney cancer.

The CDR3, as DNA: TGTGCCAGCAGCGTACAGGGGACCGCTGGAAACACCATATATTTT. Protein product: CASSVQGTAGNTIYF. This sequence joins TRBV5-5 and TRBJ1-3; 7 bases match TRBD1. Losses at the gene ends were 4 bases for V and 2 bases for J; bases not matched to a gene: 6. The CDR3 is 15 residues long. The germline V gene encodes CDR1 SGHKS and CDR2 YYEKEE (reference sequence).

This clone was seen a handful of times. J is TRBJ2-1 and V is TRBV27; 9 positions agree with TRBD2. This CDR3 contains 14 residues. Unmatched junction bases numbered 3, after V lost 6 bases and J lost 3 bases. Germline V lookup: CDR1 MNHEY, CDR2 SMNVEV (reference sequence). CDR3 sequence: CASSRLADYNEQFF. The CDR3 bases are TGTGCCAGCAGCAGACTAGCGGACTACAATGAGCAGTTCTTC.

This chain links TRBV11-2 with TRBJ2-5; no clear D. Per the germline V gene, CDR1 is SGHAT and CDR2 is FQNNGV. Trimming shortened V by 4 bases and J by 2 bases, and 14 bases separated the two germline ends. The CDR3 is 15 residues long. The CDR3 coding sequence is TGTGCCAGCAGCTCATGGGTAGAGAAGCAAGAGACCCAGTACTTC. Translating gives CASSSWVEKQETQYF.

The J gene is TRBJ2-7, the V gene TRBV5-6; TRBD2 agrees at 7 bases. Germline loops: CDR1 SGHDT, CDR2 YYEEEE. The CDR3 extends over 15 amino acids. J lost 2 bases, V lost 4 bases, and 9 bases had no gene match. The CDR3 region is CASSPGSGVTYEQYF. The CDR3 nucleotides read TGTGCCAGCAGCCCCGGCAGCGGGGTTACCTACGAGCAGTACTTC.

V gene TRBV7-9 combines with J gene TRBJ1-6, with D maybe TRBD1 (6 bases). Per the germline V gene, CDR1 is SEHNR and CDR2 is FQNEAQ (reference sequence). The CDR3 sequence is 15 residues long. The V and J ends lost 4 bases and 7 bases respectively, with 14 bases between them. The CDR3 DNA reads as TGTGCCAGCAGCTCTCCCGGACAGAAAAATTCACCCCTCCACTTT. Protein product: CASSSPGQKNSPLHF.

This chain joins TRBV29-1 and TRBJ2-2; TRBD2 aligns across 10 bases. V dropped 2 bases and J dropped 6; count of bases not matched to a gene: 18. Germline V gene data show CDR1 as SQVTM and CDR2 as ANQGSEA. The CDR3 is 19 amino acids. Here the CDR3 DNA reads TGCAGCGTTGAATACATCGCGCCTAGCGGGAGCCTCCACGCCGGGGAGCTGTTTTTT. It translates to CSVEYIAPSGSLHAGELFF.

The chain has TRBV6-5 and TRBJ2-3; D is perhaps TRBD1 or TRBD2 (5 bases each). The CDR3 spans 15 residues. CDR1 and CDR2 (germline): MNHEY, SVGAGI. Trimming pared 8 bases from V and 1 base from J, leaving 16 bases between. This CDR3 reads CASYTLRGGTDTQYF. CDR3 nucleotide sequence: TGTGCCAGCTACACTCTAAGAGGGGGCACAGATACGCAGTATTTT.

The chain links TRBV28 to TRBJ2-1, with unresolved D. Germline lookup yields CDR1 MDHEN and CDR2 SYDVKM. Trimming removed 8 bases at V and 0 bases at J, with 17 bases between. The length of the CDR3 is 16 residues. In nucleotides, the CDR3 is TGTGCCAGCTCTAAATCGGGCGGACCCTCCTACAATGAGCAGTTCTTC. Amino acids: CASSKSGGPSYNEQFF.

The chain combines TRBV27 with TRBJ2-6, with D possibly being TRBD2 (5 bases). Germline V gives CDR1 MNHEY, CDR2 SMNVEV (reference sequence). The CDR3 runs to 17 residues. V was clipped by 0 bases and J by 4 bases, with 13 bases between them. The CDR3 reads CASSLSVYGVGANVLTF. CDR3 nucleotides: TGTGCCAGCAGTTTATCGGTTTACGGGGTAGGGGCCAACGTCCTGACTTTC.

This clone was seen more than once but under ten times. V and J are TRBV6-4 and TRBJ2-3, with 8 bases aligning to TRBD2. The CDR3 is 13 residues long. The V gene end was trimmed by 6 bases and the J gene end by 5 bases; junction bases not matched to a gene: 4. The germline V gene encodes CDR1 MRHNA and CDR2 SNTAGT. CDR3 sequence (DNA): TGTGCCAGCAGGGGACTAGTAAGAGATACGCAGTATTTT. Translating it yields CASRGLVRDTQYF.

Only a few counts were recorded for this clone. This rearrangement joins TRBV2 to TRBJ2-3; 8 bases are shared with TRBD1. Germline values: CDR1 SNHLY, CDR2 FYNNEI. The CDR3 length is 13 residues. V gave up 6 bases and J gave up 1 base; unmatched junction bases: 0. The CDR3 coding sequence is TGTGCCAGCAGGGGACAGGGCACAGATACGCAGTATTTT. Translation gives CASRGQGTDTQYF.

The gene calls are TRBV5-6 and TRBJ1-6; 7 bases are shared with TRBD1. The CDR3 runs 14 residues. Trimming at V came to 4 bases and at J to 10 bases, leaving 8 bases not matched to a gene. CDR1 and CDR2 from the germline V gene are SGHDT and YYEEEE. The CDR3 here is CASSPTGFESPLHF. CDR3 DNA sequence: TGTGCCAGCAGCCCGACAGGGTTTGAGTCACCCCTCCACTTT.

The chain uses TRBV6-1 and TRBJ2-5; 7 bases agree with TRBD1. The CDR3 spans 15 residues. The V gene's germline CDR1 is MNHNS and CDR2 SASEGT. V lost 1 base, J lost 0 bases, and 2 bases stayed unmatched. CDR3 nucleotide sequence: TGTGCCAGCAGTGAAGATGACAGGGACCAAGAGACCCAGTACTTC. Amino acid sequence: CASSEDDRDQETQYF.

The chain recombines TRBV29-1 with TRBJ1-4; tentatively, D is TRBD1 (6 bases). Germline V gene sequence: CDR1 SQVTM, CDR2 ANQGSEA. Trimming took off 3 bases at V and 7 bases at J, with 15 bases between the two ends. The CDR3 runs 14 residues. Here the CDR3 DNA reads TGCAGCGTTGACTCCCCGGGAGGGGGTGAAAAACTGTTTTTT. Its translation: CSVDSPGGGEKLFF.

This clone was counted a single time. CDR3 bases: TGTGCCAGCAGCTTATTGGGGCTAGCGGCTAATGAGCAGTTCTTC. Amino acid sequence: CASSLLGLAANEQFF. The V call is TRBV11-2, the J call TRBJ2-1; 7 bases agree with TRBD2. J was trimmed by 7 bases and V by 2 bases; bases with no gene match: 8. The CDR3 is 15 residues long. CDR1 and CDR2 from the germline V gene are SGHAT and FQNNGV.

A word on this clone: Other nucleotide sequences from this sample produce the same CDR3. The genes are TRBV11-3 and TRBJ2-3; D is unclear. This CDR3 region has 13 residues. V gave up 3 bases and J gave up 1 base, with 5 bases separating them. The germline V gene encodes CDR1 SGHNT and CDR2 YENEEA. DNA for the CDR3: TGTGCCAGCAGCTTCTCTGGCACAGATACGCAGTATTTT. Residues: CASSFSGTDTQYF.

The CDR3 sequence: CAWSVRAGVYGYTF. DNA for the CDR3: TGTGCCTGGAGTGTACGGGCGGGCGTCTATGGCTACACCTTC. The genes are TRBV30 and TRBJ1-2; no clear D. V was clipped by 0 bases and J by 4 bases, with 12 bases between them. The germline gives CDR1 GTSNPN, CDR2 SVGIG (reference sequence). The length of the CDR3 is 14 residues. Combining the CDR3 with reference TRBV30 and TRBJ1-2 gives the whole variable domain SQTIHQWPATLVQPVGSPLSLECTVEGTSNPNLYWYRQAAGRGLQLLFYSVGIGQISSEVPQNLSASRPQDRQFILSSKKLLLSDSGFYLCAWSVRAGVYGYTFGSGTRLTVV.

This CDR3 is CASSQLTGDTEAFF. DNA of the CDR3: TGCGCCAGCAGCCAACTGACAGGGGACACTGAAGCTTTCTTT. The V call is TRBV4-1, the J call TRBJ1-1; 8 nucleotides align to TRBD1. Losses at the gene ends were 2 bases for V and 3 bases for J; bases not matched to a gene: 2. The V gene's germline CDR1 is MGHRA and CDR2 YSYEKL. This CDR3 comprises 14 residues.

The CDR3 sequence: CASRGTLAGGTDTQYF. DNA of the CDR3: TGTGCCAGCAGGGGGACCCTAGCGGGGGGCACAGATACGCAGTATTTT. The chain uses TRBV5-6 and TRBJ2-3; TRBD2 matches 10 bases. Looked up from germline, CDR1 is SGHDT and CDR2 is YYEEEE. V lost 5 bases, J lost 1 base, and 7 bases stayed unmatched. The CDR3 length is 16 residues.

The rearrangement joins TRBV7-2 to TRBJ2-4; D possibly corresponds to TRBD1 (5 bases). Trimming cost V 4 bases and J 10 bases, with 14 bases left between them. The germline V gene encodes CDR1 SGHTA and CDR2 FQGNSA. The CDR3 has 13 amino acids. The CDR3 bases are TGTGCCAGCAGCTCCCACCAAGACAGTATTCAGTACTTC. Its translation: CASSSHQDSIQYF. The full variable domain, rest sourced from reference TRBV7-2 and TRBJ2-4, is GAGVSQSPSNKVTEKGKDVELRCDPISGHTALYWYRQSLGQGLEFLIYFQGNSAPDKSGLPSDRFSAERTGGSVSTLTIQRTQQEDSAVYLCASSSHQDSIQYFGAGTRLSVL.

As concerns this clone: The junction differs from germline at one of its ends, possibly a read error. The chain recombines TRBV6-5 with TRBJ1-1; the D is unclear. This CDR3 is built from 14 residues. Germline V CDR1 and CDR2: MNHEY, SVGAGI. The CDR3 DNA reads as TGTGCCAGCAGCTACTACGTGGGGAACACTGAAGCTTTCTTT. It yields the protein CASSYYVGNTEAFF.

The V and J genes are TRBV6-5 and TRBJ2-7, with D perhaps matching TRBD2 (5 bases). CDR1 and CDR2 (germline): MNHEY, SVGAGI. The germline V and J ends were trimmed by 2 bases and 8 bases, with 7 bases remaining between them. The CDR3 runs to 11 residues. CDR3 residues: CASSYRGKQYF. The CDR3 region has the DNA TGTGCCAGCAGTTACCGGGGAAAGCAGTACTTC.

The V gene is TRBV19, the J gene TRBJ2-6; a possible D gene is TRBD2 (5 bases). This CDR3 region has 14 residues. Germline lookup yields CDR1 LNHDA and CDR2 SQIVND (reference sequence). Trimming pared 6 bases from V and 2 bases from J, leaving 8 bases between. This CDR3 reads CASSYGTGANVLTF. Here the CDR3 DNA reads TGTGCCAGTAGCTACGGGACTGGGGCCAACGTCCTGACTTTC.

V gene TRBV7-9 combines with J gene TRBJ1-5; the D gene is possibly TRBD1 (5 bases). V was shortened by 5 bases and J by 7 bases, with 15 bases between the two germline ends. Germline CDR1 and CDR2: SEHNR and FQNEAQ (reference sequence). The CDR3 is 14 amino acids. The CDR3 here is CASSPGRDEQPQHF. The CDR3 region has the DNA TGTGCCAGCAGCCCCGGCAGGGATGAGCAGCCCCAGCATTTT.